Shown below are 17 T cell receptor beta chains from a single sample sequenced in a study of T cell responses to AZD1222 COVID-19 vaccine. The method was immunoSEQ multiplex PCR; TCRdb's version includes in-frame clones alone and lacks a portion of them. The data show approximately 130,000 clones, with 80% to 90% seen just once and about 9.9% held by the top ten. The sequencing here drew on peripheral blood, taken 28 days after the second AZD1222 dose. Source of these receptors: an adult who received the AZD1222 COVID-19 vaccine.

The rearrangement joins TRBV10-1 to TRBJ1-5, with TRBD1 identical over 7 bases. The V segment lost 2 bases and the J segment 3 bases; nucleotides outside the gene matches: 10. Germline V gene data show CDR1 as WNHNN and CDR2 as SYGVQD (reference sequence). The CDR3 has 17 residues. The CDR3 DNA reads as TGCGCCAGCAGTGAGCCTCCCACAGGGGTTGACAATCAGCCCCAGCATTTT. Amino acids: CASSEPPTGVDNQPQHF.

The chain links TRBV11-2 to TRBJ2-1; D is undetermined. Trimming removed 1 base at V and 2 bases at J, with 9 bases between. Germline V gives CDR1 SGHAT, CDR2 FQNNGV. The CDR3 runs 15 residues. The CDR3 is CASSLGPAAYNEQFF. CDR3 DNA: TGTGCCAGCAGCTTAGGGCCGGCAGCCTACAATGAGCAGTTCTTC. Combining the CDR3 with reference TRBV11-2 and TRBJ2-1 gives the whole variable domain EAGVAQSPRYKIIEKRQSVAFWCNPISGHATLYWYQQILGQGPKLLIQFQNNGVVDDSQLPKDRFSAERLKGVDSTLKIQPAKLEDSAVYLCASSLGPAAYNEQFFGPGTRLTVL.

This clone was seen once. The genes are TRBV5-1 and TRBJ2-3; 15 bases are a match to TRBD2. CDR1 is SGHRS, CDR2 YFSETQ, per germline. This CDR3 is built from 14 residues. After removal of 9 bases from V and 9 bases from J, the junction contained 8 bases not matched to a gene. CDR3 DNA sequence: TGCGCCACGCGGACTAGCGGGGGGGTACACACGCAGTATTTT. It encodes CATRTSGGVHTQYF.

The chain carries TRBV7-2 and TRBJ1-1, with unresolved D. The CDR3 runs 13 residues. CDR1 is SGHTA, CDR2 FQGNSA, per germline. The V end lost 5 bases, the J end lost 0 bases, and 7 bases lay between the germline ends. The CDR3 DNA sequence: TGTGCCAGCAGCGTTTTCATGAACACTGAAGCTTTCTTT. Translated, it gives CASSVFMNTEAFF. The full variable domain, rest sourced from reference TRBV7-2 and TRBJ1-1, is GAGVSQSPSNKVTEKGKDVELRCDPISGHTALYWYRQSLGQGLEFLIYFQGNSAPDKSGLPSDRFSAERTGGSVSTLTIQRTQQEDSAVYLCASSVFMNTEAFFGQGTRLTVV.

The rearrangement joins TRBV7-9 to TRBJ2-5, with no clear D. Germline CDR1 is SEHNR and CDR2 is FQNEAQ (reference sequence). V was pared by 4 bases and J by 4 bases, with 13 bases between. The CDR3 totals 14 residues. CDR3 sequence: CASSSLGIGETQYF. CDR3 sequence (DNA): TGTGCCAGCAGCTCCCTCGGCATTGGAGAGACCCAGTACTTC.

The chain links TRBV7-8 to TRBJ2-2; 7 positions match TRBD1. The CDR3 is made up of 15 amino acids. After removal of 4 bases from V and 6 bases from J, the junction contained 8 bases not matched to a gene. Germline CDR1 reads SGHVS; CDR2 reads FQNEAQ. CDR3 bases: TGTGCCAGCAGCTGGAAGGACAGGAGAGCCGGGGAGCTGTTTTTT. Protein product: CASSWKDRRAGELFF. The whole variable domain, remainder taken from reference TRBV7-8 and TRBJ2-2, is GAGVSQSPRYKVAKRGQDVALRCDPISGHVSLFWYQQALGQGPEFLTYFQNEAQLDKSGLPSDRFFAERPEGSVSTLKIQRTQQEDSAVYLCASSWKDRRAGELFFGEGSRLTVL.

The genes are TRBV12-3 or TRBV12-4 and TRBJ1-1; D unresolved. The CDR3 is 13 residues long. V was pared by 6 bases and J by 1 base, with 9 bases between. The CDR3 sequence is CASSPRQNTEAFF. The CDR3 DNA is TGTGCCAGCAGCCCCCGCCAGAACACTGAAGCTTTCTTT.

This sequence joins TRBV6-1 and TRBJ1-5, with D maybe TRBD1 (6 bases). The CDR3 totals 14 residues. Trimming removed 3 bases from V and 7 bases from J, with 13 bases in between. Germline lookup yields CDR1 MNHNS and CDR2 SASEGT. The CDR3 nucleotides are TGTGCCAGCAGTGACCAACAGGGTAGACAGCCCCAGCATTTT. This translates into CASSDQQGRQPQHF.

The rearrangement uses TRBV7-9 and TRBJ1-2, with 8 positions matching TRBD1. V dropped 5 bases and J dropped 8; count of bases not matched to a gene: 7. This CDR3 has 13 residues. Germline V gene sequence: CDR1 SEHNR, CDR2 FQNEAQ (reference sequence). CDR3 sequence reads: CASSRQGARGYTF. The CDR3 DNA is TGTGCCAGCAGCCGGCAGGGGGCGAGGGGCTACACCTTC.

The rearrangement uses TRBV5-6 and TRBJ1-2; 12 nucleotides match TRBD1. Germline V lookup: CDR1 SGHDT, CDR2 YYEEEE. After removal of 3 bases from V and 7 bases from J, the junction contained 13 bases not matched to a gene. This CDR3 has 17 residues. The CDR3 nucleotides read TGTGCCAGCAGCTCCCCCTCCGGGACAGGGGGCGGAGGTGGCTACACCTTC. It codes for CASSSPSGTGGGGGYTF. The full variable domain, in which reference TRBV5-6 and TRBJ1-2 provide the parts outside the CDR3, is DAGVTQSPTHLIKTRGQQVTLRCSPKSGHDTVSWYQQALGQGPQFIFQYYEEEERQRGNFPDRFSGHQFPNYSSELNVNALLLGDSALYLCASSSPSGTGGGGGYTFGSGTRLTVV.

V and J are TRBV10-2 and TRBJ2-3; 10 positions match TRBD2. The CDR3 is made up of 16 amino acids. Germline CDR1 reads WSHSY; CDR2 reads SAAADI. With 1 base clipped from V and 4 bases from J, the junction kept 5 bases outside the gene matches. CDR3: CASSEWASGSSDTQYF. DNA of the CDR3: TGCGCCAGCAGTGAGTGGGCTAGCGGGAGCTCAGATACGCAGTATTTT.

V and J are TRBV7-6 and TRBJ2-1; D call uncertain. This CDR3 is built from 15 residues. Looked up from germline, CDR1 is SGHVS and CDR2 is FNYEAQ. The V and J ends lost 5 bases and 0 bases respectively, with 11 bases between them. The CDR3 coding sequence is TGTGCCAGCAGCGCCGGGTCGAGCTCCTACAATGAGCAGTTCTTC. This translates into CASSAGSSSYNEQFF.

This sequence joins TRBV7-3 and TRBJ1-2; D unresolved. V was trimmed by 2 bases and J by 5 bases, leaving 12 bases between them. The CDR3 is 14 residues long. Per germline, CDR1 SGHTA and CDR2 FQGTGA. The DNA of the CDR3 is TGTGCCAGCAGCTTAGAGTACAGTCAATATGGCTACACCTTC. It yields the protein CASSLEYSQYGYTF.

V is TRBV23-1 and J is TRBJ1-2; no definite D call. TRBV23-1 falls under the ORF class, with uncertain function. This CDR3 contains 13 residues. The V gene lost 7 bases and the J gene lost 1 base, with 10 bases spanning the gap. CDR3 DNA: TGCGCCAGCAAACACAGTGGTAACTATGGCTACACCTTC. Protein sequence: CASKHSGNYGYTF.

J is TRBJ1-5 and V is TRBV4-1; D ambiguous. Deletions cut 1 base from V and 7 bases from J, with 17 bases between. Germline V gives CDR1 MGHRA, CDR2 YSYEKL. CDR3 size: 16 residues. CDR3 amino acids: CASSQVPVEGIQPQHF. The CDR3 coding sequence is TGCGCCAGCAGCCAAGTCCCCGTGGAGGGCATCCAGCCCCAGCATTTT.

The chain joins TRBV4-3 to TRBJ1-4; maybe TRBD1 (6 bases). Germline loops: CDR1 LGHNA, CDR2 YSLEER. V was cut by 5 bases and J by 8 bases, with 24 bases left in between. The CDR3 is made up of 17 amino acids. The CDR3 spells CASSYSRQVPYGEKLFF. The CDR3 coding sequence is TGCGCCAGCAGCTACTCCCGACAGGTCCCCTATGGGGAAAAACTGTTTTTT.

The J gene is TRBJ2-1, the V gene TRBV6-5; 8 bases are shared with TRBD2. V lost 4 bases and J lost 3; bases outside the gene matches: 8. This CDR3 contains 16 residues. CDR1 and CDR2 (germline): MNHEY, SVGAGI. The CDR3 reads CASSSAGGGNYNEQFF. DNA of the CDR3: TGTGCCAGCAGTTCCGCGGGGGGAGGTAACTACAATGAGCAGTTCTTC.